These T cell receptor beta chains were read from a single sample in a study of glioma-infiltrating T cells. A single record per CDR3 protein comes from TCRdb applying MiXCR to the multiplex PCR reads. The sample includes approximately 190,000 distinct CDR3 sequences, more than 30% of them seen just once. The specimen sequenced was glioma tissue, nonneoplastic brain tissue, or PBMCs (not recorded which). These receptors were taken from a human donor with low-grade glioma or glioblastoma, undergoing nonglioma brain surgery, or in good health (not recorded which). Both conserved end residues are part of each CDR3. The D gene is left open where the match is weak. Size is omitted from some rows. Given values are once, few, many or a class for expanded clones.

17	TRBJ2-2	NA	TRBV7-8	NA	CASSLYPAGGFTGELFF	TGTGCCAGCAGCTTATATCCCGCAGGGGGGTTTACCGGGGAGCTGTTTTTT
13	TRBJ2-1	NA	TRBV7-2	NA	CASSPTGVDEQFF	TGTGCCAGCAGCCCGACTGGGGTCGATGAGCAGTTCTTC
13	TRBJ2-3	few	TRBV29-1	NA	CSVEVLLTDTKYF	TGCAGCGTTGAAGTACTCCTGACAGATACGAAGTATTTT
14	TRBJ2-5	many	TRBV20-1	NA	CSARPNLIGGTQYF	TGCAGTGCTCGGCCAAATCTAATCGGGGGGACCCAGTACTTC
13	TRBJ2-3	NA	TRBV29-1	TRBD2	CRGRGGGTDTQYF	TGCAGAGGGCGGGGGGGCGGCACAGATACGCAGTATTTT
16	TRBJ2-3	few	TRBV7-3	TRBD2	CASSVTSGRALDTQYF	TGTGCCAGCAGCGTGACTAGCGGGAGGGCCCTGGATACGCAGTATTTT
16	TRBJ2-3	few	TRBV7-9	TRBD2	CASSLGTSGYTDTQYF	TGTGCCAGCAGCCTAGGGACTAGCGGATACACAGATACGCAGTATTTT
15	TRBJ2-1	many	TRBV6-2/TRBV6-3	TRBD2	CASSYRGLAVNEQFF	TGTGCCAGCAGTTACAGGGGACTAGCGGTCAATGAGCAGTTCTTC
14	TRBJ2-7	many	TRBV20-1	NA	CSARDPRGAYEQYF	TGCAGTGCTAGAGATCCAAGGGGGGCCTACGAGCAGTACTTC
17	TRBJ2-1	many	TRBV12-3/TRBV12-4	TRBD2	CASSHLGGGVRWNEQFF	TGTGCCAGCAGCCATCTGGGGGGGGGAGTGAGATGGAATGAGCAGTTCTTC
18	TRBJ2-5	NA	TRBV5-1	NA	CASSWALGISGVQETQYF	TGCGCCAGCAGCTGGGCGTTGGGGATTAGCGGAGTCCAAGAGACCCAGTACTTC
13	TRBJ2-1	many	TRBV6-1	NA	CASTSREYNEQFF	TGTGCCAGCACCTCGAGGGAATACAATGAGCAGTTCTTC
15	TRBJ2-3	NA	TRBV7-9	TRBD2	CASGPTLAGADTQYF	TGTGCCAGCGGCCCGACACTAGCGGGAGCAGATACGCAGTATTTT
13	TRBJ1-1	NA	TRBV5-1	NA	CASSLEINTEAFF	TGCGCCAGCAGCCTAGAGATAAACACTGAAGCTTTCTTT
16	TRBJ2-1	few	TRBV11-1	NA	CASSLVLGELDNEQFF	TGTGCCAGCAGCTTAGTATTGGGGGAGTTGGACAATGAGCAGTTCTTC
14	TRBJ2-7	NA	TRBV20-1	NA	CSARACLGDYEQYF	TGCAGTGCTAGGGCCTGCCTTGGGGATTACGAGCAGTACTTC
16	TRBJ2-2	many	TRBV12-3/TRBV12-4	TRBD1	CASSTLQGANTGELFF	TGTGCCAGCAGTACCCTACAGGGGGCTAACACCGGGGAGCTGTTTTTT
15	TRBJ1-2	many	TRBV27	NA	CASSSMGQGNYGYTF	TGTGCCAGCAGTTCAATGGGGCAGGGCAACTATGGCTACACCTTC
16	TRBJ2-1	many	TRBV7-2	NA	CASSSRKGDSYNEQFF	TGTGCCAGCAGCTCGAGGAAGGGGGACTCCTACAATGAGCAGTTCTTC
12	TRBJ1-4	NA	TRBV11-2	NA	CARSYGQEKLFF	TGTGCCAGAAGCTACGGACAGGAAAAACTGTTTTTT
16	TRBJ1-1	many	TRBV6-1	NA	CASSPAGDFQNTEAFF	TGTGCCAGCAGTCCTGCCGGGGATTTTCAAAACACTGAAGCTTTCTTT
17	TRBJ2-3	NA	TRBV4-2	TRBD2	CASSHAGLAGETDTQYF	TGTGCCAGCAGCCACGCGGGACTAGCGGGAGAAACAGATACGCAGTATTTT
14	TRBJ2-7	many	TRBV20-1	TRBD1	CSAILPDRVHEQYF	TGCAGTGCCATACTACCGGACAGGGTCCACGAGCAGTACTTC
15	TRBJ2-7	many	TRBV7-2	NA	CASSGGVWGSYEQYF	TGTGCCAGCAGCGGAGGGGTTTGGGGCTCCTACGAGCAGTACTTC
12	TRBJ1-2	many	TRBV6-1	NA	CASSSGGYGYTF	TGTGCCAGCAGTTCCGGTGGCTATGGCTACACCTTC
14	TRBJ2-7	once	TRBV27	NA	CASSFWQASCEQYF	TGTGCCAGCAGTTTTTGGCAGGCCTCCTGCGAGCAGTACTTC
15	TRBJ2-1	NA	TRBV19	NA	CATQRDGGYLNEQFF	TGTGCCACCCAGAGGGACGGGGGATATCTCAATGAGCAGTTCTTC
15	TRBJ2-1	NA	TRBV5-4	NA	CASSLLVAPFNEQFF	TGTGCCAGCAGCTTGTTGGTAGCCCCTTTTAATGAGCAGTTCTTC
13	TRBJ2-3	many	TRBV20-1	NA	CSASPKNRDTQYF	TGCAGTGCTTCCCCTAAGAATCGGGATACGCAGTATTTT
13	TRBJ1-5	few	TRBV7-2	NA	CASSERGRQPQHF	TGTGCCAGCAGCGAGCGGGGTAGGCAGCCCCAGCATTTT
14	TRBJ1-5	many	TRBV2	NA	CASSEWTGNQPQHF	TGTGCCAGCAGTGAATGGACAGGCAATCAGCCCCAGCATTTT
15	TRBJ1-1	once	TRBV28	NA	CVSSPRLGGRTEAFF	TGTGTTAGCAGTCCTCGGTTGGGGGGGAGGACTGAAGCTTTCTTT
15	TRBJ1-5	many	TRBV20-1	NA	CSARDASYGNQPQHF	TGCAGTGCTAGAGACGCCTCATACGGCAATCAGCCCCAGCATTTT
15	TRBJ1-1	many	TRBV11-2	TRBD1	CASSFSTGGGTEAFF	TGTGCCAGCAGCTTCTCCACAGGGGGAGGGACTGAAGCTTTCTTT
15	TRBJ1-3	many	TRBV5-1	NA	CASSLGSTSGNTIYF	TGCGCCAGCAGCTTGGGTTCTACCTCTGGAAACACCATATATTTT
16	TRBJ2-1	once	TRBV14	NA	CASSQDFSVSRTEQFF	TGTGCCAGCAGCCAAGATTTTAGCGTTTCAAGGACTGAGCAGTTCTTC
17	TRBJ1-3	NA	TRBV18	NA	CASSPSGPGNSGNTIYF	TGTGCCAGCTCACCATCGGGACCGGGGAACTCTGGAAACACCATATATTTT
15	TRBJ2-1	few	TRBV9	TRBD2	CASSVEGLAGDEQFF	TGTGCCAGCAGCGTAGAAGGTCTAGCGGGAGATGAGCAGTTCTTC
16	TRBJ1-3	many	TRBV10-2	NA	CASMEPNRGSGNTIYF	TGCGCCAGCATGGAACCTAATCGGGGCTCTGGAAACACCATATATTTT
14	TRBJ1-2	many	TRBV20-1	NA	CSASPGQTNYGYTF	TGCAGTGCTAGTCCAGGGCAGACTAACTATGGCTACACCTTC
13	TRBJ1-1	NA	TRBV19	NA	CASSDQGHTEAFF	TGTGCCAGTAGCGATCAGGGCCACACTGAAGCTTTCTTT
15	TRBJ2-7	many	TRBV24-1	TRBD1	CATSDPRDSSYEQYF	TGTGCCACCAGTGATCCTCGGGACAGCTCCTACGAGCAGTACTTC
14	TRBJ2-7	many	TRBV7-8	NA	CASGYQDLSYEQYF	TGTGCCAGCGGCTATCAGGACCTTTCCTACGAGCAGTACTTC
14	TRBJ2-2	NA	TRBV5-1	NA	CASSLFSETGELFF	TGCGCCAGCAGCTTGTTCTCAGAAACCGGGGAGCTGTTTTTT
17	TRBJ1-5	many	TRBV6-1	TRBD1	CASRSTIRDSVPQPQHF	TGTGCCAGCAGGTCAACAATCCGGGACAGCGTGCCCCAGCCCCAGCATTTT
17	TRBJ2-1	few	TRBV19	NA	CASSPYRQGGVVNEQFF	TGTGCCAGTAGTCCCTACCGACAGGGAGGTGTAGTTAATGAGCAGTTCTTC
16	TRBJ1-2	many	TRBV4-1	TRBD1	CASSPIRTGGDYGYTF	TGCGCCAGCAGCCCCATCCGGACAGGGGGAGACTATGGCTACACCTTC
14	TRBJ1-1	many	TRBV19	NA	CASSIGTENTEAFF	TGTGCCAGTAGTATAGGGACAGAGAACACTGAAGCTTTCTTT
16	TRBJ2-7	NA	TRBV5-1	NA	CASSLICRVVAHEQYF	TGCGCCAGCAGCTTAATCTGCAGGGTAGTTGCCCACGAGCAGTACTTC
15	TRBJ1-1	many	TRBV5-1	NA	CASSLALGLDTEAFF	TGCGCCAGCAGCTTGGCACTGGGGTTAGACACTGAAGCTTTCTTT
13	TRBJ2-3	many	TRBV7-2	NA	CASSLVFGDTQYF	TGTGCCAGCAGCTTAGTTTTCGGAGATACGCAGTATTTT